This T cell receptor beta chain came from a study of blood T cell repertoires in COVID-19. On the study more broadly: Nucleic acid was either cDNA or gDNA, and it came from T cells, B-cell-depleted T cells, or PBMCs.

V lost 1 base to trimming and J lost 5 bases, with 18 bases between them. CDR3 length: 17 amino acids. From germline, CDR1 is SEHNR and CDR2 FQNEAQ (reference sequence). This clone was seen ten or more times. Source study methods: Nucleated cell counts were estimated from reference gene primer amplification. The method was immunoSEQ multiplex PCR; TCRdb's version includes in-frame clones alone and lacks a portion of them. That table furnishes V, J and clone size, whereas the DNA furnished D and trimming. The data hold some 200,000 clones, with over 75% observed a single time. Cohort 3 donors counted as recovered after two negative PCRs, clearance, or resolved symptoms.

This chain joins TRBV7-9 and TRBJ1-5; D is perhaps TRBD1 (6 bases). This clonotype was obtained from a man aged 40-55 years who had recovered from COVID-19. Sequenced: PBMCs or T cells enriched from blood (not recorded which). The CDR3 nucleotides are TGTGCCAGCAGCTTAGAGACACCAGGGGCTTATTATCAGCCCCAGCATTTT. Translating it yields CASSLETPGAYYQPQHF.